The rows below give T cell receptor beta chains drawn from one sample of a study of Tregs in tolerant kidney transplant recipients. TCRdb's table, derived via immunoSEQ multiplex PCR, lists solely in-frame clones and lacks some. Found here are about 81,000 clones, roughly nine tenths of them singletons; the top ten hold around 1.5%. Specimen: CD4+ T cells from blood (PBMCs), collected 24 months after the transplant. The receptors originated from a human patient who received a combined kidney and bone marrow transplant. Some of these T cells may belong to the graft donor. The CDR3 runs from the conserved cysteine through the conserved F or W. Fields, in order: CDR3 protein, V gene, J gene.

CDR3 protein: CASSETPGNSPLHF; V gene: TRBV9; J gene: TRBJ1-6
CDR3 protein: CASSPGMDRGRGEQYF; V gene: TRBV5-1; J gene: TRBJ2-7
CDR3 protein: CASSFSQGLSRPLTQYF; V gene: TRBV5-1; J gene: TRBJ2-5
CDR3 protein: CASSLAGGRAGGELFF; V gene: TRBV5-4; J gene: TRBJ2-2
CDR3 protein: CASSLAGTGAYEQYF; V gene: TRBV21-1; J gene: TRBJ2-7
CDR3 protein: CASSTGVVSPLHF; V gene: TRBV6-5; J gene: TRBJ1-6
CDR3 protein: CASSNEQGALHNEQFF; V gene: TRBV5-1; J gene: TRBJ2-1
CDR3 protein: CASSWGGTADEKLFF; V gene: TRBV5-1; J gene: TRBJ1-4
CDR3 protein: CASSLVWDRVSRSPLHF; V gene: TRBV7-2; J gene: TRBJ1-6
CDR3 protein: CASSLAGGQAPEAFF; V gene: TRBV5-1; J gene: TRBJ1-1
CDR3 protein: CASYRIGTDTQYF; V gene: TRBV5-1; J gene: TRBJ2-3
CDR3 protein: CASSLLGTRNSPLHF; V gene: TRBV7-2; J gene: TRBJ1-6
CDR3 protein: CASSLGGLETQYF; V gene: TRBV5-1; J gene: TRBJ2-5
CDR3 protein: CASTRVGGVDYEQYF; V gene: TRBV6-1; J gene: TRBJ2-7